This T cell receptor (beta chain) was documented in a study of blood T cell repertoires in COVID-19 (dated by TCRdb to the early 2020s). In terms of the full investigation: Collaborator samples came from the United States, Italy and Spain and covered acute and convalescent phases of COVID-19. Deeply sampled blood TCRbeta repertoires from subjects exposed to, actively infected with, or recovered from COVID-19 were included in the dataset. Sample metadata almost always included a de-identified subject ID, COVID-19 status, age in years and sex. The material from the prospective study consisted of cDNA or gDNA derived from T cells, B-cell-depleted T cells, or PBMCs. The repertoires were made available in a free public database intended to serve as a resource for research on the immune response to SARS-CoV-2. Where available, HLA class I and class II types were obtained from metadata supplied by the sample provider rather than from assay-based typing. Samples came from the ongoing ImmuneRACE study (first 160 participants) plus 1,254 subjects from 6 global collaborators. The full study reports these points: The amount of clinical and demographic metadata varied by source and participant and was provided uncurated.

The V end loses 5 bases and the J end loses 8 bases, and a stretch of 15 bases separates them. The CDR3 numbers 13 residues from cysteine through phenylalanine. The sequence is cut down to CDR3 DNA, 39 bases in frame from base 1. The germline V gene specifies ENHRY as CDR1 and SYGVKD as CDR2. With regard to this clone: The clone's antigen remains unknown. No base-level quality is on record; no much larger clone is a single base apart.

At one collaborating source in Seattle, patients were enrolled during active infection and were followed longitudinally through the course of disease. Each collaborating institution followed its own protocols to collect whole blood in K2EDTA tubes. For TCRbeta analysis, collaborators shipped samples as frozen whole blood, isolated PBMCs, or DNA extracted from either of those sample types. TCRbeta CDR3 regions were amplified from genomic DNA using the immunoSEQ Assay, a bias-controlled multiplex PCR. In the source study's methods: The number of nucleated cells in each sample was estimated by amplification of reference gene primers within the assay. Sequence reads were collapsed and filtered to measure the absolute abundance of every unique TCRbeta CDR3 rearrangement. Productive Simpson clonality was computed per sample as the square root of Simpson's diversity index over productive rearrangements. Drawn from immuneACCESS, this table holds only the in-frame rearrangements with V and J called that TCRdb kept. Clones are partly lost; checked studies trace under half to an unresolved V gene and leave the rest unexplained. That table gives V, J and clone size, and the DNA gave D and trimming. The sample profile shows some 450,000 clones; approximately 88% of them were found once. The ten largest clones take up roughly 13% of the sample.

The chain employs TRBV10-3 and TRBJ1-2; the best D guess is TRBD1, with 5 bases matching. The clonotype comes from a woman in her forties or fifties with COVID-19, enrolled during active disease. The sequencing input was peripheral blood. The CDR3 region: CAISPGTTEGYTF. The DNA is as follows: TGTGCCATCAGTCCGGGGACTACTGAGGGCTACACCTTC.